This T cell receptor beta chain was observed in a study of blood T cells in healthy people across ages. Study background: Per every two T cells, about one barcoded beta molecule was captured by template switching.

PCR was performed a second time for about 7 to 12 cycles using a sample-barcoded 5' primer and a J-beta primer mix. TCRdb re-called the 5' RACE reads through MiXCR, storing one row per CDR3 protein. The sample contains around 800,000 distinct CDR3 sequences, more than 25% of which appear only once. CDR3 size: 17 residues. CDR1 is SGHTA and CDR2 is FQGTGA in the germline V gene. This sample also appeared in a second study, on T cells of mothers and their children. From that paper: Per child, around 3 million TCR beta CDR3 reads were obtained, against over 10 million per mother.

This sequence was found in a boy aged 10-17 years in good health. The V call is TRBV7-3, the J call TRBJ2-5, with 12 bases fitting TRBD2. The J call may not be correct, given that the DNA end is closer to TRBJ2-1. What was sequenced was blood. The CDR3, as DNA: TGTGCCAGCAGCTCCGAGACTAGCGGGGGCCTTTACAATGAGCAGTTCTTC. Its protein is CASSSETSGGLYNEQFF.